The clone carrying this T cell receptor beta chain was recorded only once. Its antigen is not identified. The V gene lost 1 base and the J gene lost 2 bases, with 20 bases spanning the gap. CDR3 size: 18 residues. The germline CDR1 and CDR2 sequences are LNHNV and YYDKDF (reference sequence). The method was immunoSEQ multiplex PCR; TCRdb's version includes in-frame clones alone and lacks a portion of them. The table shows around 1.4 million clones, with approximately 98.5% occurring only once. The data stem from a study of shared clonotypes between healthy human individuals. Points from the study as a whole: Generation of non-shared clonotypes was less probable than generation of clonotypes shared by all four donors.

The source of this sequence is a man younger than 40 in good health. The chain couples TRBV15 to TRBJ1-2; D is undetermined. The sequencing sample was made of naive CD4+ T cells sorted from blood. The subset here: CD45RA+ positively selected. The CDR3 is CATSRGGRSSGGNYGYTF. CDR3 nucleotide sequence: TGTGCCACCAGCAGAGGAGGCAGGTCCTCCGGAGGCAACTATGGCTACACCTTC.